This is a list of T cell receptor beta chains from one sample in a study of graft-versus-host responses after intestinal transplantation. Profiled with immunoSEQ multiplex PCR; TCRdb holds only in-frame clones, not every one. The data hold tens of thousands of clones, with roughly 87% observed a single time. Specimen: PBMCs, collected about 63 days after intestinal transplantation. The receptors originated from a human patient who received an intestinal transplant, so some T cells may come from the graft donor. The CDR3 runs from the conserved cysteine through the conserved F or W. A D gene is named only where the DNA matches it firmly. Clone size, where shown, is once, few, many, or a class for clones that have expanded.

j_call: TRBJ2-3
d_call: TRBD2
clone_size: -
v_call: TRBV5-1
cdr3_nt: TGCGCCAGCAGAGGGACTATCTACACAGATACGCAGTATTTT
cdr3_aa: CASRGTIYTDTQYF

j_call: TRBJ2-1
d_call: -
clone_size: -
v_call: TRBV4-3
cdr3_nt: TGCGCCAGCAGCCAAGATGGAGTGTCAGCGACCCTAAATGAGCAGTTCTTC
cdr3_aa: CASSQDGVSATLNEQFF

j_call: TRBJ1-3
d_call: TRBD1
clone_size: -
v_call: TRBV19
cdr3_nt: TGTGCCAGTAGTATACAGGGGGCTGGAAACACCATATATTTT
cdr3_aa: CASSIQGAGNTIYF

j_call: TRBJ1-4
d_call: TRBD1
clone_size: -
v_call: TRBV4-3
cdr3_nt: TGCGCCAGCAGCCAGGCGGGACAGGAAATGATAAGCGCTAATGAAAAACTGTTTTTT
cdr3_aa: CASSQAGQEMISANEKLFF

j_call: TRBJ2-4
d_call: -
clone_size: -
v_call: TRBV15
cdr3_nt: TGTGCCACTCAGGGGGCCAAAAACATTCAGTACTTC
cdr3_aa: CATQGAKNIQYF

j_call: TRBJ1-4
d_call: TRBD1
clone_size: -
v_call: TRBV7-9
cdr3_nt: TGTGCCAGCAGCTCCAACGACAGGGGTGTTTTAAATGAAAAACTGTTTTTT
cdr3_aa: CASSSNDRGVLNEKLFF

j_call: TRBJ1-1
d_call: -
clone_size: -
v_call: TRBV28
cdr3_nt: TGTGCCAGCAGTGGGGATAGGACTGAAGCTTTCTTT
cdr3_aa: CASSGDRTEAFF

j_call: TRBJ2-7
d_call: -
clone_size: few
v_call: TRBV21-1
cdr3_nt: TGTGCCAGCAGCAAAGCCGGCTGCGGGGGGCGGTCGTACGAGCAGTACTTC
cdr3_aa: CASSKAGCGGRSYEQYF

j_call: TRBJ1-1
d_call: -
clone_size: -
v_call: TRBV5-1
cdr3_nt: TGCGCCAGCAGCACCGGACGGGGCGATGGCCTAACGAACACTGAAGCTTTCTTT
cdr3_aa: CASSTGRGDGLTNTEAFF

j_call: TRBJ2-1
d_call: -
clone_size: -
v_call: TRBV27
cdr3_nt: TGTGCCAGCAGTTTAAACAGGCATGAGCAGTTCTTC
cdr3_aa: CASSLNRHEQFF

j_call: TRBJ1-2
d_call: TRBD1
clone_size: once
v_call: TRBV7-9
cdr3_nt: TGTGCCAGCAGCATGGGACAGACTCACCCTAACTATGGCTACACCTTC
cdr3_aa: CASSMGQTHPNYGYTF

j_call: TRBJ2-1
d_call: -
clone_size: -
v_call: TRBV12-5
cdr3_nt: TGTGCTAGTGTCCACGCCGCCGGGGGCGGGGGCAATGAGCAGTTCTTC
cdr3_aa: CASVHAAGGGGNEQFF

j_call: TRBJ2-7
d_call: -
clone_size: -
v_call: TRBV11-3
cdr3_nt: TGTGCCAGCAGCACGATGGACAGAAGCCTCGACGAGCAGTACTTC
cdr3_aa: CASSTMDRSLDEQYF

j_call: TRBJ2-3
d_call: -
clone_size: -
v_call: TRBV4-3
cdr3_nt: TGCGCCAGCAGCCTGGACAGACAAGATACGCAGTATTTT
cdr3_aa: CASSLDRQDTQYF

j_call: TRBJ1-5
d_call: -
clone_size: -
v_call: TRBV2
cdr3_nt: TGTGCCAGCAGTGAAGCCCCCCTGGGGTATCAGCCCCAGCATTTT
cdr3_aa: CASSEAPLGYQPQHF

j_call: TRBJ2-1
d_call: TRBD2
clone_size: -
v_call: TRBV4-3
cdr3_nt: TGCGCCAGCAGCCAAGGAACTAGCGGGGGGGCAGACAATGAGCAGTTCTTC
cdr3_aa: CASSQGTSGGADNEQFF

j_call: TRBJ2-2
d_call: TRBD1
clone_size: -
v_call: TRBV10-3
cdr3_nt: TGTGCCATCAGTGAGTCCTTTATGCAGGGGGCCGGGGAGCTGTTTTTT
cdr3_aa: CAISESFMQGAGELFF

j_call: TRBJ2-5
d_call: TRBD2
clone_size: few
v_call: TRBV4-3
cdr3_nt: TGCGCCAGCAGCCAAGAACGGGGGGGCCAAGAGACCCAGTACTTC
cdr3_aa: CASSQERGGQETQYF

j_call: TRBJ2-3
d_call: TRBD1
clone_size: -
v_call: TRBV9
cdr3_nt: TGTGCCAGCAGCGTACAGGGGGCGGGCACAGATACGCAGTATTTT
cdr3_aa: CASSVQGAGTDTQYF

j_call: TRBJ1-2
d_call: TRBD1
clone_size: -
v_call: TRBV6-5
cdr3_nt: TGTGCCAGCAGTTACAAGACAGGGGGCTATGGCTACACCTTC
cdr3_aa: CASSYKTGGYGYTF

j_call: TRBJ1-6
d_call: -
clone_size: -
v_call: TRBV30
cdr3_nt: TGTGCCTGGAGCCCAGGGGACTATAATTCACCCCTCCACTTT
cdr3_aa: CAWSPGDYNSPLHF

j_call: TRBJ1-6
d_call: -
clone_size: -
v_call: TRBV7-2
cdr3_nt: TGTGCCAGCAGCTTGGCCCAGGGTTGGGGTATTAGCTCACCCCTCCACTTT
cdr3_aa: CASSLAQGWGISSPLHF

j_call: TRBJ1-1
d_call: -
clone_size: -
v_call: TRBV19
cdr3_nt: TGTGCCAGTAGTATGGGAACAGGAGGCATGAACACTGAAGCTTTCTTT
cdr3_aa: CASSMGTGGMNTEAFF

j_call: TRBJ2-7
d_call: TRBD2
clone_size: -
v_call: TRBV9
cdr3_nt: TGTGCCAGCAGCGTAGGTGGACTAGCGGCCTACTACGAGCAGTACTTC
cdr3_aa: CASSVGGLAAYYEQYF

j_call: TRBJ2-3
d_call: -
clone_size: -
v_call: TRBV15
cdr3_nt: TGTGCCACCAGCAGGGGACTTAGTGGAGGAGGTCGTGCCACAGATACGCAGTATTTT
cdr3_aa: CATSRGLSGGGRATDTQYF

j_call: TRBJ2-1
d_call: TRBD2
clone_size: -
v_call: TRBV19
cdr3_nt: TGTGCCAGTAGTAATTCCGGGGGGTACTACAATGAGCAGTTCTTC
cdr3_aa: CASSNSGGYYNEQFF

j_call: TRBJ2-3
d_call: -
clone_size: -
v_call: TRBV19
cdr3_nt: TGTGCCAGCTACGACTCCAATGCCACAGATACGCAGTATTTT
cdr3_aa: CASYDSNATDTQYF

j_call: TRBJ2-3
d_call: -
clone_size: -
v_call: TRBV11-2
cdr3_nt: TGTGCCAGCACACGTGGGGATACGCAGTATTTT
cdr3_aa: CASTRGDTQYF

j_call: TRBJ2-6
d_call: -
clone_size: -
v_call: TRBV4-3
cdr3_nt: TGCGCCAGCAGTATGACGGGGCCCGACGTCCTGACTTTC
cdr3_aa: CASSMTGPDVLTF

j_call: TRBJ1-3
d_call: -
clone_size: -
v_call: TRBV7-9
cdr3_nt: TGTGCCAGCAGCTTAGCGTGGATCTCTGGAAACACCATATATTTT
cdr3_aa: CASSLAWISGNTIYF

j_call: TRBJ1-4
d_call: -
clone_size: -
v_call: TRBV5-1
cdr3_nt: TGCGCCAGCAGCTTTACAGGGACAACTAATGAAAAACTGTTTTTT
cdr3_aa: CASSFTGTTNEKLFF

j_call: TRBJ1-1
d_call: -
clone_size: few
v_call: TRBV10-1
cdr3_nt: TGCGCCAGCAGTGAACAGAACACTGAAGCTTTCTTT
cdr3_aa: CASSEQNTEAFF

j_call: TRBJ1-6
d_call: -
clone_size: -
v_call: TRBV27
cdr3_nt: TGTGCCAGCAGTTTATCGATGGCACAGTCTTCACCCCTCCACTTT
cdr3_aa: CASSLSMAQSSPLHF

j_call: TRBJ2-1
d_call: TRBD2
clone_size: once
v_call: TRBV4-3
cdr3_nt: TGCGCCAGCAGCCAAGAGCCGCGTTTCGCTAGCGGGGACCATGAGCAGTTCTTC
cdr3_aa: CASSQEPRFASGDHEQFF

j_call: TRBJ2-2
d_call: TRBD1
clone_size: -
v_call: TRBV30
cdr3_nt: TGTGCCTGGGACAGGGGGCTTGGCACCGGGGAGCTGTTTTTT
cdr3_aa: CAWDRGLGTGELFF

j_call: TRBJ2-1
d_call: TRBD2
clone_size: -
v_call: TRBV9
cdr3_nt: TGTGCCAGCAGCCTCTCGGGCGGGGGAAGCTCCTACAATGAGCAGTTCTTC
cdr3_aa: CASSLSGGGSSYNEQFF

j_call: TRBJ2-1
d_call: -
clone_size: -
v_call: TRBV5-1
cdr3_nt: TGCGCCAGCAGCTTGCAGGCGGGGAGTGAGCAGTTCTTC
cdr3_aa: CASSLQAGSEQFF

j_call: TRBJ1-5
d_call: -
clone_size: -
v_call: TRBV18
cdr3_nt: TGTGCCAGCTCACCCGACAATCAGCCCCAGCATTTT
cdr3_aa: CASSPDNQPQHF

j_call: TRBJ2-3
d_call: -
clone_size: -
v_call: TRBV29-1
cdr3_nt: TGCAGCGAGGGGCGTTTGGCAGGGGAGAAAGGCACAGATACGCAGTATTTT
cdr3_aa: CSEGRLAGEKGTDTQYF

j_call: TRBJ1-4
d_call: -
clone_size: -
v_call: TRBV7-2
cdr3_nt: TGTGCCAGCAGCCCAATGGCCGGGACATTAGATGAAAAACTGTTTTTT
cdr3_aa: CASSPMAGTLDEKLFF

j_call: TRBJ1-2
d_call: -
clone_size: -
v_call: TRBV14
cdr3_nt: TGTGCCAGCAGCCAAGGGGACTATGGCTACACCTTC
cdr3_aa: CASSQGDYGYTF

j_call: TRBJ2-7
d_call: TRBD1
clone_size: -
v_call: TRBV14
cdr3_nt: TGTGCCAGCAGCCGACAAAACAGGGGGATCCGGAGCGAGCAGTACTTC
cdr3_aa: CASSRQNRGIRSEQYF

j_call: TRBJ2-7
d_call: -
clone_size: -
v_call: TRBV11-3
cdr3_nt: TGTGCCAGCAGCTTATTTTTTGGGGCGGCCGAGCAGTACTTC
cdr3_aa: CASSLFFGAAEQYF

j_call: TRBJ1-1
d_call: -
clone_size: few
v_call: TRBV11-2
cdr3_nt: TGTGCCAGCAGCCCAAATTCCCAGGGGCCCGACACTGAAGCTTTCTTT
cdr3_aa: CASSPNSQGPDTEAFF

j_call: TRBJ1-6
d_call: -
clone_size: -
v_call: TRBV6-1
cdr3_nt: TGTGCCAGCAGTGAAGCGGGCAGTAGCTCACCCCTCCACTTT
cdr3_aa: CASSEAGSSSPLHF

j_call: TRBJ2-7
d_call: -
clone_size: -
v_call: TRBV27
cdr3_nt: TGTGCCAGCATAGGGTCGGGGCGGAAACATCCCTACGAGCAGTACTTC
cdr3_aa: CASIGSGRKHPYEQYF

j_call: TRBJ1-1
d_call: -
clone_size: few
v_call: TRBV6-6
cdr3_nt: TGTGCCAGCAGTATGGGGATGGGAGACACTGAAGCTTTCTTT
cdr3_aa: CASSMGMGDTEAFF

j_call: TRBJ2-7
d_call: TRBD2
clone_size: -
v_call: TRBV7-2
cdr3_nt: TGTGCCAGCAGCTTAGCGGGACTAGCAGACTCCTACGAGCAGTACTTC
cdr3_aa: CASSLAGLADSYEQYF

j_call: TRBJ2-2
d_call: -
clone_size: -
v_call: TRBV7-8
cdr3_nt: TGTGCCAGCAGCTTAGTATGGCAGGGGAGAGACGGGGAGCTGTTTTTT
cdr3_aa: CASSLVWQGRDGELFF

j_call: TRBJ2-2
d_call: -
clone_size: few
v_call: TRBV11-3
cdr3_nt: TGTGCCAGCAGCTTAGCCTCCACCGCATGGTCCGCCGGGGAGCTGTTTTTT
cdr3_aa: CASSLASTAWSAGELFF

j_call: TRBJ2-7
d_call: -
clone_size: -
v_call: TRBV4-1
cdr3_nt: TGCGCCAGCAGCCCGACGGGATTCCAGCCGGCCTACGAGCAGTACTTC
cdr3_aa: CASSPTGFQPAYEQYF

j_call: TRBJ2-1
d_call: TRBD2
clone_size: -
v_call: TRBV7-6
cdr3_nt: TGTGCCAGCAGCTTGAAAGGCGGGGGGATTTACAATGAGCAGTTCTTC
cdr3_aa: CASSLKGGGIYNEQFF

j_call: TRBJ2-1
d_call: -
clone_size: -
v_call: TRBV28
cdr3_nt: TGTGCCAGCACATGGGGTGGGTATGAGCAGTTCTTC
cdr3_aa: CASTWGGYEQFF

j_call: TRBJ1-2
d_call: -
clone_size: -
v_call: TRBV10-1
cdr3_nt: TGCGCCAGCCCGGGCGCCAGTTCTATACAGGTTAACTATGGCTACACCTTC
cdr3_aa: CASPGASSIQVNYGYTF

j_call: TRBJ1-2
d_call: TRBD1
clone_size: -
v_call: TRBV4-3
cdr3_nt: TGCGCCAGCAGCGCAGGGACAGGGGTCTACCGGGGGGGCTACACCTTC
cdr3_aa: CASSAGTGVYRGGYTF

j_call: TRBJ2-5
d_call: TRBD2
clone_size: once
v_call: TRBV30
cdr3_nt: TGTGCCTGGAGTGTAGTCCACGGGGGGGCTAAAGAGACCCAGTACTTC
cdr3_aa: CAWSVVHGGAKETQYF

j_call: TRBJ2-7
d_call: TRBD1
clone_size: -
v_call: TRBV18
cdr3_nt: TGTGCCAGCTCACCGCCGGGACAGTGGGAGGAGCAGTACTTC
cdr3_aa: CASSPPGQWEEQYF